These 28 T cell receptor beta chains share one sample of origin, sequenced in a study of blood T cell repertoires in COVID-19. Measured with immunoSEQ multiplex PCR; TCRdb has only the in-frame clones, and not every one. The table lists 210,000 or so clones, 75% to 90% of them singletons, with about 3.5% in the top ten. The source material was PBMCs or T cells enriched from blood (not recorded which). The receptors stem from a woman aged 25 to 45 who had been exposed to COVID-19.

This clone showed up just once. The chain has TRBV7-2 and TRBJ1-2; the match to TRBD1 covers 9 bases. The CDR3 extends over 13 amino acids. Germline CDR1 reads SGHTA; CDR2 reads FQGNSA. V shed 3 bases and J 7 bases; nucleotides not matched to a gene: 3. CDR3 region: CASSFRTGAGYTF. CDR3 coding DNA: TGTGCCAGCAGCTTCCGGACAGGGGCTGGCTACACCTTC.

The genes are TRBV4-2 and TRBJ1-2, with 12 bases lining up with TRBD1. Germline lookup yields CDR1 LGHNA and CDR2 YNFKEQ. V gave up 2 bases and J gave up 8 bases; unmatched junction bases: 9. CDR3 length: 16 amino acids. This CDR3 is CASSQRVGTGGGGYTF. In nucleotides, the CDR3 is TGTGCCAGCAGCCAACGAGTTGGGACAGGGGGCGGCGGCTACACCTTC.

The DNA for the CDR3 is TGTGCCAGCAGTGGACTCCCCCGCAAGACCCAGTACTTC. This gives the protein CASSGLPRKTQYF. V gene TRBV2 combines with J gene TRBJ2-5; no clear D. There are 13 residues in the CDR3. The V gene's germline CDR1 is SNHLY and CDR2 FYNNEI. V lost 4 bases and J lost 6, with 12 bases in between.

This clone has a single count. The chain couples TRBV10-3 to TRBJ2-7, with D perhaps TRBD2 (6 bases). The CDR3 length is 15 residues. The V and J ends lost 5 bases and 5 bases respectively, with 19 bases between them. The germline V gene encodes CDR1 ENHRY and CDR2 SYGVKD. DNA of the CDR3: TGTGCCATCAGTCGAACGGGAGAAATAATCCACGAGCAGTACTTC. It yields the protein CAISRTGEIIHEQYF.

The chain recombines TRBV19 with TRBJ1-1, with 7 bases aligning to TRBD1. This CDR3 has 13 residues. V was pared by 6 bases and J by 11 bases, with 12 bases of the junction left unmatched. The V gene's germline CDR1 is LNHDA and CDR2 SQIVND (reference sequence). CDR3 in amino acids: CASSSDDRVRAFF. The CDR3 DNA is TGTGCCAGTAGCAGCGACGACAGGGTTCGGGCTTTCTTT.

The V and J genes are TRBV18 and TRBJ2-7, with 7 bases identical to TRBD1. CDR1 is KGHSH and CDR2 is LQKENI in the germline V gene. CDR3 size: 16 residues. V lost 2 bases to trimming and J lost 0 bases; unmatched junction nucleotides: 7. This CDR3 is CASSPSSTGLSYEQYF. The CDR3 region has the DNA TGTGCCAGCTCACCATCGTCGACAGGGCTCTCCTACGAGCAGTACTTC.

This clone came up once. The rearrangement joins TRBV11-2 to TRBJ2-2; 7 positions agree with TRBD1. The CDR3 runs to 14 residues. Trimming cost V 5 bases and J 4 bases; bases outside gene matches: 4. Germline CDR1 is SGHAT and CDR2 is FQNNGV. CDR3 residues: CASSRQGPTGELFF. CDR3 nucleotides: TGTGCCAGCAGCCGACAGGGTCCCACCGGGGAGCTGTTTTTT.

The chain is built from TRBV7-9 and TRBJ1-2; 10 bases line up with TRBD1. This CDR3 is built from 17 residues. Germline assignment: CDR1 SEHNR and CDR2 FQNEAQ (reference sequence). Germline trimming cut 5 bases from V and 5 bases from J; bases unmatched to any gene: 14. DNA for the CDR3: TGTGCCAGCAGCCCTTCCGGGACAGGGGTCGTGCGTTATGGCTACACCTTC. It encodes CASSPSGTGVVRYGYTF.

This rearrangement joins TRBV11-2 to TRBJ1-1, with 9 bases aligning to TRBD1. Germline lookup yields CDR1 SGHAT and CDR2 FQNNGV. The CDR3 is 16 amino acids. Losses at the gene ends were 6 bases for V and 6 bases for J; bases not matched to a gene: 14. The CDR3 DNA reads TGTGCCAGCAGTAAAATGACAGGGGGGTTTGCCGCTGAAGCTTTCTTT. This encodes CASSKMTGGFAAEAFF.

This clone has at least ten counts. The sample contains more than one DNA sequence encoding this CDR3. The rearrangement uses TRBV27 and TRBJ2-7; perhaps TRBD1 as D (5 bases). Germline V gene sequence: CDR1 MNHEY, CDR2 SMNVEV (reference sequence). CDR3 size: 13 residues. The V and J ends lost 3 bases and 2 bases respectively, with 8 bases between them. The CDR3 nucleotides are TGTGCCAGCAGTTTGGCACAGGCCTACGAGCAGTACTTC. It codes for CASSLAQAYEQYF.

The chain carries TRBV28 and TRBJ2-7, with TRBD1 matching over 8 bases. CDR3 length: 15 residues. The germline gives CDR1 MDHEN, CDR2 SYDVKM. Unmatched junction bases numbered 9, after V lost 6 bases and J lost 2 bases. CDR3: CASRSQGASPYEQYF. The CDR3 nucleotides are TGTGCCAGCAGGTCCCAGGGGGCGTCACCCTACGAGCAGTACTTC. The whole variable domain, remainder taken from reference TRBV28 and TRBJ2-7, is DVKVTQSSRYLVKRTGEKVFLECVQDMDHENMFWYRQDPGLGLRLIYFSYDVKMKEKGDIPEGYSVSREKKERFSLILESASTNQTSMYLCASRSQGASPYEQYFGPGTRLTVT.

The chain employs TRBV18 and TRBJ1-1; D is undetermined. The V end lost 6 bases, the J end lost 0 bases, and 8 bases lay between the germline ends. Germline CDR1 reads KGHSH; CDR2 reads LQKENI. The CDR3 has 13 residues. CDR3 in amino acids: CASSSGVNTEAFF. In DNA, the CDR3 is TGTGCCAGCTCCTCGGGTGTGAACACTGAAGCTTTCTTT.

Only a few counts were recorded for this clone. V gene TRBV7-2 combines with J gene TRBJ1-2; the match to TRBD1 covers 8 bases. Germline V gene sequence: CDR1 SGHTA, CDR2 FQGNSA. The J segment lost 4 bases and the V segment lost 3 bases, leaving 4 bases of the junction unmatched. The CDR3 spans 14 residues. This chain's CDR3 is CASSLSQGAYGYTF. The CDR3 DNA is TGTGCCAGCAGCTTGAGCCAGGGGGCCTATGGCTACACCTTC.

As regards this clone: One end of the junction does not line up with germline, which may come from a read error. The chain recombines TRBV28 with TRBJ1-4; D is unclear. This CDR3 region has 11 residues. Germline lookup yields CDR1 MDHEN and CDR2 SYDVKM. The CDR3 DNA reads as TGTGCCAGCAGTTCCCCCGCTAGTGAGGTTTTT. The encoded protein is CASSSPASEVF.

This chain connects TRBV11-2 to TRBJ2-1; 7 nucleotides match TRBD2. Germline V gene data show CDR1 as SGHAT and CDR2 as FQNNGV. The CDR3 is made up of 19 amino acids. After removal of 2 bases from V and 0 bases from J, the junction contained 13 bases not matched to a gene. The chain's CDR3 is CASSLLPLTGRSSYNEQFF. The CDR3 coding sequence is TGTGCCAGCAGCTTACTCCCTCTTACCGGGAGGAGCTCCTACAATGAGCAGTTCTTC.

The chain employs TRBV18 and TRBJ2-1; 8 nucleotides match TRBD2. CDR1 KGHSH and CDR2 LQKENI come from the germline V gene. CDR3 size: 15 residues. The V and J ends lost 1 base and 2 bases, in that order; junction bases with no gene match: 1. CDR3 residues: CASSPRAGAYNEQFF. As DNA, the CDR3 is TGTGCCAGCTCACCACGAGCGGGAGCCTACAATGAGCAGTTCTTC.

V is TRBV5-1 and J is TRBJ2-1; TRBD2 aligns across 8 bases. CDR3 length: 16 amino acids. The germline gives CDR1 SGHRS, CDR2 YFSETQ. The ends lost 3 bases at V and 0 bases at J; junction bases unmatched: 5. The CDR3 loop reads CASSSSGTSSYNEQFF. The CDR3 DNA follows: TGCGCCAGCAGCTCGTCCGGGACTAGCTCCTACAATGAGCAGTTCTTC.

The chain uses TRBV27 and TRBJ2-3; D unclear. This CDR3 has 12 residues. The V gene's germline CDR1 is MNHEY and CDR2 SMNVEV (reference sequence). V lost 3 bases to trimming and J lost 3 bases, with 4 bases between them. CDR3 nucleotide sequence: TGTGCCAGCAGTTTGAGGACAGATACGCAGTATTTT. Amino acids: CASSLRTDTQYF.

The chain employs TRBV5-1 and TRBJ2-7, with 10 bases matching TRBD2. The V segment lost 5 bases and the J segment 2 bases; nucleotides outside the gene matches: 7. This CDR3 is built from 15 residues. CDR1 and CDR2 from the germline V gene are SGHRS and YFSETQ. CDR3 amino acids: CASRTALAGAYEQYF. The CDR3 DNA reads as TGCGCCAGCAGAACGGCTCTAGCGGGGGCCTACGAGCAGTACTTC.

The chain combines TRBV7-9 with TRBJ2-7, with 7 bases identical to TRBD1. V lost 5 bases, J lost 2 bases, and 6 bases stayed unmatched. CDR1 is SEHNR and CDR2 is FQNEAQ in the germline V gene (reference sequence). This CDR3 is built from 14 residues. The CDR3 reads CASSPDRAAYEQYF. DNA for the CDR3: TGTGCCAGCAGCCCCGACAGGGCAGCCTACGAGCAGTACTTC.

In DNA form, the CDR3 reads TGTGCCAGTAGCGCAGACAGCAACTACGAGCAGTACTTC. It translates to CASSADSNYEQYF. The chain recombines TRBV19 with TRBJ2-7, with D maybe TRBD1 (5 bases). The CDR3 has 13 amino acids. CDR1 and CDR2 (germline): LNHDA, SQIVND (reference sequence). The ends were cut back, 6 bases at V and 3 bases at J, with 12 bases in the middle.

The chain employs TRBV12-5 and TRBJ2-4; 7 nucleotides align to TRBD1. Losses at the gene ends were 1 base for V and 0 bases for J; bases not matched to a gene: 6. Germline V gene data show CDR1 as LGHNT and CDR2 as FRNRAP. The length of the CDR3 is 17 residues. CDR3 DNA sequence: TGTGCTAGTGGTTTGGACTCCCGGGACAGAGCCAAAAACATTCAGTACTTC. It codes for CASGLDSRDRAKNIQYF.

The chain joins TRBV25-1 to TRBJ2-3, with D maybe TRBD2 (5 bases). CDR1 MGHDK and CDR2 SYGVNS come from the germline V gene. V lost 1 base and J lost 5, with 16 bases in between. The CDR3 spans 16 residues. The CDR3 DNA reads TGTGCCAGCAGTGAATTAAGATCGCGGGCGGAAGATACGCAGTATTTT. Its translation is CASSELRSRAEDTQYF.

The genes are TRBV18 and TRBJ1-2; the D is unclear. Germline loops: CDR1 KGHSH, CDR2 LQKENI. Trimming took off 1 base at V and 8 bases at J, with 11 bases between the two ends. The CDR3 runs to 13 residues. The CDR3 reads CASSPRGLEGYTF. The CDR3 bases are TGTGCCAGCTCACCACGAGGGCTGGAAGGCTACACCTTC.

The rearrangement links TRBV2 to TRBJ1-5, with D perhaps matching TRBD1 (5 bases). The V and J ends lost 6 bases and 4 bases respectively, with 13 bases between them. The length of the CDR3 is 14 residues. Germline V gene sequence: CDR1 SNHLY, CDR2 FYNNEI. CDR3 in DNA: TGTGCCAGCAGCAATGACAGAACTAATCAGCCCCAGCATTTT. It codes for CASSNDRTNQPQHF.

The chain couples TRBV18 to TRBJ2-1; the match to TRBD2 covers 7 bases. The CDR3 extends over 16 amino acids. V lost 4 bases and J lost 3; bases outside the gene matches: 9. Germline-derived CDR1 and CDR2 are KGHSH and LQKENI. The CDR3 spells CASSQLTGTNYNEQFF. The CDR3 DNA follows: TGTGCCAGCTCACAACTAACCGGGACTAACTACAATGAGCAGTTCTTC. Full variable domain (missing parts from reference TRBV18 and TRBJ2-1): NAGVMQNPRHLVRRRGQEARLRCSPMKGHSHVYWYRQLPEEGLKFMVYLQKENIIDESGMPKERFSAEFPKEGPSILRIQQVVRGDSAAYFCASSQLTGTNYNEQFFGPGTRLTVL.

This chain links TRBV7-3 with TRBJ2-1; 7 bases are a match to TRBD2. This CDR3 spans 16 amino acids. Germline CDR1 and CDR2: SGHTA and FQGTGA. J lost 4 bases, V lost 5 bases, and 11 bases had no gene match. The CDR3 region is CASSLSSGEPYNEQFF. The CDR3, as DNA: TGTGCCAGCAGCCTTTCTAGCGGAGAACCTTACAATGAGCAGTTCTTC.

This chain uses TRBV4-2 with TRBJ1-3; D is possibly TRBD1 (6 bases). V was trimmed by 3 bases and J by 4 bases, leaving 16 bases between them. The CDR3 contains 16 residues. Germline V gives CDR1 LGHNA, CDR2 YNFKEQ. CDR3 region: CASSHAGTRGGNTIYF. The CDR3 coding sequence is TGTGCCAGCAGCCATGCCGGGACAAGGGGGGGAAACACCATATATTTT.